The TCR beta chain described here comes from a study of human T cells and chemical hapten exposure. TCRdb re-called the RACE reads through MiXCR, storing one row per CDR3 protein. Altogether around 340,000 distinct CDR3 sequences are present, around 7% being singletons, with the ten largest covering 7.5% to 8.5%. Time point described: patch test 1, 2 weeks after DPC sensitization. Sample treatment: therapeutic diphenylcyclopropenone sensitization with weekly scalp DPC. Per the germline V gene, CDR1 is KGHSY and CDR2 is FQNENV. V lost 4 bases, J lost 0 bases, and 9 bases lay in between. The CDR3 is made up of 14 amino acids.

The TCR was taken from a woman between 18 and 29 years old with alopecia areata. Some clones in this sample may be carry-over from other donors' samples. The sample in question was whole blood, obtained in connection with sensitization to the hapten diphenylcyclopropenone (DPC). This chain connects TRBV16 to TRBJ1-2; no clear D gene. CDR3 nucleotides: TGTGCCAGCAGCCCGAACCACTCTAACTATGGCTACACCTTC. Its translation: CASSPNHSNYGYTF.